These 30 T cell receptor beta chains came from one sample sequenced in a study of blood T cells in healthy people across ages. Combining a sample-barcoded 5' primer with a J-beta primer mix, a second PCR ran for about 7 to 12 cycles. TCRdb analysed the 5' RACE reads with MiXCR anew, one entry per CDR3 protein. In the table there are about a million distinct CDR3 sequences, around 48% of which are singletons. The sample consisted of blood. These receptors all stem from a man aged 25-45 years in good health.

The gene calls are TRBV29-1 and TRBJ2-7; 10 bases agree with TRBD1. CDR1 and CDR2 from the germline V gene are SQVTM and ANQGSEA. The CDR3 length is 13 residues. In DNA, the CDR3 is TGCAACGTCATCCGGGACAGGGGCTACGAGCAGTACTTC. This codes for CNVIRDRGYEQYF.

This clonotype occurred a few times. The chain joins TRBV18 to TRBJ2-3, with no clear D. With 6 bases removed from V and 5 bases from J, the gap between germline ends came to 9 bases. There are 12 residues in the CDR3. CDR1 and CDR2 from the germline V gene are KGHSH and LQKENI. As DNA, the CDR3 is TGTGCCAGCTCGCCAGACGTAGATACGCAGTATTTT. Translated, it gives CASSPDVDTQYF.

This sequence joins TRBV5-1 and TRBJ1-1, with 8 bases matching TRBD1. Germline-derived CDR1 and CDR2 are SGHRS and YFSETQ. The CDR3 totals 16 residues. Germline trimming cut 4 bases from V and 4 bases from J; bases unmatched to any gene: 12. CDR3 DNA: TGCGCCAGCAGCGATACAGGGGGAGGAGGCGGCACTGAAGCTTTCTTT. It specifies CASSDTGGGGGTEAFF.

This clonotype was seen once. The chain links TRBV6-6 to TRBJ1-5; tentative D call: TRBD1 (5 bases). Between the trimmed V and J ends, which lost 5 bases and 3 bases, there was a span of 11 bases. The germline V gene has CDR1 MNHNY and CDR2 SVGAGI (reference sequence). The CDR3 length is 14 residues. The CDR3 DNA reads as TGTGCCAGCAGTATACCAGGGATCAATCAGCCCCAGCATTTT. It yields the protein CASSIPGINQPQHF.

This clonotype was recorded a few times. The chain is built from TRBV25-1 and TRBJ2-6; 7 nucleotides agree with TRBD1. Trimming took 4 bases from V and 8 from J; bases not matched to a gene: 5. Germline CDR1 is MGHDK and CDR2 is SYGVNS. This CDR3 has 14 amino acids. In DNA, the CDR3 is TGTGCCAGCAGTGGGCAGACAGGGCCCAACGTCCTGACTTTC. Translation gives CASSGQTGPNVLTF.

A few counts support this clonotype. The chain recombines TRBV20-1 with TRBJ1-2; D is uncertain. Per the germline V gene, CDR1 is DFQATT and CDR2 is SNEGSKA (reference sequence). This CDR3 spans 13 amino acids. Trimming removed 6 bases from V and 6 bases from J, with 17 bases in between. The CDR3 spells CSADGLPGDGYTF. DNA of the CDR3: TGCAGTGCCGACGGGTTGCCAGGCGATGGCTACACCTTC.

The chain is built from TRBV7-8 and TRBJ1-5; TRBD1 might be the D (5 bases). V shed 5 bases and J shed 2 bases, with 10 bases lying between them. The CDR3 totals 14 residues. Germline CDR1 reads SGHVS; CDR2 reads FQNEAQ. The CDR3: CASSVLQGNQPQHF. DNA for the CDR3: TGTGCCAGCAGCGTATTACAGGGCAATCAGCCCCAGCATTTT.

The chain joins TRBV5-6 to TRBJ1-2; D ambiguous. Per the germline V gene, CDR1 is SGHDT and CDR2 is YYEEEE. V lost 1 base and J lost 3, with 13 bases in between. CDR3 length: 15 amino acids. CDR3 sequence (DNA): TGTGCCAGCAGCTTGTTCTCCCAAAGGTACTATGGCTACACCTTC. Its translation is CASSLFSQRYYGYTF.

This clonotype was counted a few times. The V gene is TRBV29-1, the J gene TRBJ2-7; D is undetermined. The CDR3 covers 13 residues. V was trimmed by 6 bases and J by 3 bases, leaving 15 bases between them. Germline CDR1 is SQVTM and CDR2 is ANQGSEA. CDR3 bases: TGCAGCGTGCAATCGACGGATTACTACGAGCAGTACTTC. Protein product: CSVQSTDYYEQYF.

A few counts support this clonotype. The chain couples TRBV21-1 to TRBJ1-1; the tabulated D call, TRBD1, remains unverified against the DNA. TRBV21-1 is flagged as a pseudogene. This CDR3 has 15 amino acids. The CDR3 nucleotides are TGTGCCAGCTGTAAGGGACAGGCGGCAACCACTGAAGCTTTCTTT. Translating gives CASCKGQAATTEAFF.

This clonotype was detected many times. This sequence joins TRBV7-2 and TRBJ1-2, with D possibly matching TRBD1 (6 bases). The CDR3 has 13 amino acids. Germline V lookup: CDR1 SGHTA, CDR2 FQGNSA. V dropped 1 base and J dropped 3 bases, with 6 bases sitting between them. The CDR3, as DNA: TGTGCCAGCAGCTTAGGGACAGACTATGGCTACACCTTC. Its protein is CASSLGTDYGYTF.

The J gene is TRBJ2-1, the V gene TRBV18; D is ambiguous. CDR3 size: 14 residues. CDR1 and CDR2 from the germline V gene are KGHSH and LQKENI. Trimming took 5 bases from V and 3 from J, leaving 11 bases between them. CDR3 coding DNA: TGTGCCAGCTCATTTCGGAAGGGCTACAATGAGCAGTTCTTC. Amino acid sequence: CASSFRKGYNEQFF.

The chain has TRBV20-1 and TRBJ2-5, with D possibly TRBD2 on 6 matching bases. The V and J ends lost 6 bases and 1 base respectively, with 15 bases between them. This CDR3 is built from 14 residues. In germline, CDR1 is DFQATT, CDR2 SNEGSKA (reference sequence). CDR3 in DNA: TGCAGTGCAGGAGCAGCGGGCCTCCAAGAGACCCAGTACTTC. It codes for CSAGAAGLQETQYF.

The table lists this clonotype with a count of one. One junction end disagrees with the germline gene, perhaps due to a read error. CDR3 nucleotides: TGCAATGCTAGAGATAGGAGGGGGGGCAATCAGCCCCAGCATTTT. It is translated as CNARDRRGGNQPQHF. V gene TRBV20-1 combines with J gene TRBJ1-5; the D gene is possibly TRBD1 (6 bases). This CDR3 region has 15 residues. Germline values: CDR1 DFQATT, CDR2 SNEGSKA (reference sequence).

A single count supports this clonotype. The chain uses TRBV15 and TRBJ2-7; no reliable D call. There are 15 residues in the CDR3. Germline CDR1 and CDR2: LNHNV and YYDKDF (reference sequence). The ends were cut back, 5 bases at V and 7 bases at J, with 21 bases in the middle. Written as DNA, the CDR3 is TGTGCCACCAGCTCCGGAACGTTAAGACTGAGGGAGCAGTACTTC. Protein: CATSSGTLRLREQYF.

The J gene is TRBJ2-7, the V gene TRBV29-1, with D uncertain. Deletions cut 3 bases from V and 7 bases from J, with 13 bases between. Per the germline V gene, CDR1 is SQVTM and CDR2 is ANQGSEA. The length of the CDR3 is 12 residues. The CDR3 nucleotides are TGCAGCGTTGAGCTGGACGGCAATGAGCAGTACTTC. The encoded protein is CSVELDGNEQYF.

V usage is TRBV20-1 and J usage is TRBJ2-1; tentatively, D is TRBD2 (6 bases). This CDR3 has 15 residues. V was shortened by 3 bases and J by 5 bases, with 17 bases between the two germline ends. In germline, CDR1 is DFQATT, CDR2 SNEGSKA (reference sequence). The CDR3 protein is CSASEPGLADNEQFF. The DNA of the CDR3 is TGCAGTGCTAGCGAGCCGGGACTCGCCGACAATGAGCAGTTCTTC.

CDR3 sequence: CASSPLTADTQYF. Here the CDR3 DNA reads TGTGCCAGCAGCCCTCTAACGGCAGATACGCAGTATTTT. V usage is TRBV7-2 and J usage is TRBJ2-3; unclear D gene. The CDR3 covers 13 residues. Trimming stripped 5 bases from V and 4 bases from J, with 10 bases between. Germline V gives CDR1 SGHTA, CDR2 FQGNSA.

The rearrangement links TRBV2 to TRBJ1-5, with D possibly TRBD1 on 6 matching bases. This CDR3 has 14 residues. The ends were cut back, 3 bases at V and 7 bases at J, with 13 bases in the middle. Looked up from germline, CDR1 is SNHLY and CDR2 is FYNNEI. Written as DNA, the CDR3 is TGTGCCAGCAGTGACGTGGGGGCCCAACAGCCCCAGCATTTT. This gives the protein CASSDVGAQQPQHF.

There are a few counts of this clonotype. The chain has TRBV5-4 and TRBJ1-1, with D maybe TRBD1 (5 bases). The ends were cut back, 4 bases at V and 1 base at J, with 14 bases in the middle. This CDR3 contains 15 residues. CDR1 is SGHNT and CDR2 is YYREEE in the germline V gene (reference sequence). The CDR3 is CASSASGRSNTEAFF. DNA for the CDR3: TGTGCCAGCAGCGCCTCGGGACGGTCGAACACTGAAGCTTTCTTT.

This clonotype was counted a few times. One end of the junction is discordant with germline, which a read error may explain. This rearrangement joins TRBV7-2 to TRBJ1-2; D not certain. Germline CDR1 reads SGHTA; CDR2 reads FQGNSA. The CDR3 totals 14 residues. CDR3 DNA sequence: TGCGCCAGCAGCTTGGGCAGAGCTAACTATGGCTACACCTTC. It translates to CASSLGRANYGYTF.

The V call is TRBV3-1, the J call TRBJ2-1, with 10 bases identical to TRBD2. Germline loops: CDR1 LGHDT, CDR2 YNNKEL (reference sequence). The CDR3 runs to 14 residues. J lost 5 bases, V lost 7 bases, and 5 bases had no gene match. Written as DNA, the CDR3 is TGTGCCAGCACCCACGGACTAGCGGACAATGAGCAGTTCTTC. Translated: CASTHGLADNEQFF.

The chain uses TRBV5-1 and TRBJ2-7; 8 positions match TRBD1. J lost 0 bases, V lost 4 bases, and 6 bases had no gene match. Germline CDR1 SGHRS, CDR2 YFSETQ. The CDR3 runs 15 residues. CDR3 coding DNA: TGCGCCAGCAGCCGGAACAGGGGGAGCTCCTACGAGCAGTACTTC. It encodes CASSRNRGSSYEQYF. Based on the CDR3 plus reference TRBV5-1 and TRBJ2-7, the full variable domain is KAGVTQTPRYLIKTRGQQVTLSCSPISGHRSVSWYQQTPGQGLQFLFEYFSETQRNKGNFPGRFSGRQFSNSRSEMNVSTLELGDSALYLCASSRNRGSSYEQYFGPGTRLTVT.

In this sample, this clonotype turned up a few times. The chain recombines TRBV11-2 with TRBJ2-3; TRBD2 is a possible D gene (6 bases). The CDR3 runs 15 residues. CDR1 SGHAT and CDR2 FQNNGV come from the germline V gene. The V end was cut by 1 base, the J end by 2 bases, with 10 bases between. The CDR3 sequence: CASSLVAGFTDTQYF. The CDR3 coding sequence is TGTGCCAGCAGCTTAGTGGCGGGGTTCACAGATACGCAGTATTTT. Looking up the rest from reference TRBV11-2 and TRBJ2-3 gives the full variable domain: EAGVAQSPRYKIIEKRQSVAFWCNPISGHATLYWYQQILGQGPKLLIQFQNNGVVDDSQLPKDRFSAERLKGVDSTLKIQPAKLEDSAVYLCASSLVAGFTDTQYFGPGTRLTVL.

V usage is TRBV2 and J usage is TRBJ2-1; 9 bases map to TRBD1. The germline V gene has CDR1 SNHLY and CDR2 FYNNEI. With V trimmed by 6 bases and J by 4 bases, 7 bases remained unmatched. The CDR3 consists of 15 residues. The CDR3: CASRRDRGEYNEQFF. CDR3 in DNA: TGTGCCAGCAGACGAGACAGGGGGGAGTACAATGAGCAGTTCTTC.

V usage is TRBV2 and J usage is TRBJ2-1; TRBD2 agrees at 10 bases. With 10 bases clipped from V and 12 bases from J, the junction kept 9 bases outside the gene matches. The CDR3 spans 12 residues. The germline CDR1 and CDR2 sequences are SNHLY and FYNNEI. CDR3 loop: CATNPSSGRQFF. In DNA, the CDR3 is TGTGCCACCAACCCGTCTAGCGGGAGGCAGTTCTTC. Combining the CDR3 with reference TRBV2 and TRBJ2-1 gives the whole variable domain EPEVTQTPSHQVTQMGQEVILRCVPISNHLYFYWYRQILGQKVEFLVSFYNNEISEKSEIFDDQFSVERPDGSNFTLKIRSTKLEDSAMYFCATNPSSGRQFFGPGTRLTVL.

The sample holds a few counts of this clonotype. This chain uses TRBV20-1 with TRBJ2-3, with D possibly TRBD1 on 6 matching bases. V lost 6 bases, J lost 7 bases, and 17 bases lay in between. This CDR3 comprises 13 residues. CDR1 is DFQATT, CDR2 SNEGSKA, per germline (reference sequence). For the CDR3, the DNA is TGCAGTGCGCCAAAGGGGGTGGGTTATACGCAGTATTTT. Amino acid sequence: CSAPKGVGYTQYF.

This clonotype has only a few counts. J is TRBJ2-1 and V is TRBV10-3; possible D gene TRBD1, 6 bases. Germline V gives CDR1 ENHRY, CDR2 SYGVKD. Trimming took 2 bases from V and 5 from J, leaving 7 bases between them. The CDR3 loop spans 13 amino acids. This chain's CDR3 is CAISEGQNNEQFF. DNA for the CDR3: TGTGCCATCAGTGAGGGACAGAACAATGAGCAGTTCTTC.

V is TRBV9 and J is TRBJ2-1; TRBD2 matches at 7 bases. Germline V CDR1 and CDR2: SGDLS, YYNGEE. The CDR3 consists of 16 residues. Germline trimming cut 0 bases from V and 8 bases from J; bases unmatched to any gene: 11. The CDR3 DNA reads TGTGCCAGCAGCGTAGGCACTATCGGGGGGTTGGATGAGCAGTTCTTC. Translation gives CASSVGTIGGLDEQFF.

The genes are TRBV9 and TRBJ2-4; tentatively, D is TRBD1 (8 bases). The CDR3 is made up of 13 amino acids. Germline CDR1 SGDLS, CDR2 YYNGEE. V shed 0 bases and J shed 13 bases, with 14 bases lying between them. CDR3 amino acids: CASSVEQGGKQYF. CDR3 DNA: TGTGCCAGCAGCGTAGAACAGGGGGGGAAGCAGTACTTC.